This TCR beta chain is drawn from a study of blood T cell repertoires in COVID-19. The wider study: There were acute and convalescent COVID-19 samples, and they came from the United States, Italy and Spain.

Original processing notes: By means of reference gene primer amplification, nucleated cell counts were estimated. Using immunoSEQ multiplex PCR, the repertoire was profiled, and TCRdb retains in-frame clones only, with some absent. V, J and clone size were drawn from that table, and D and trimming were deduced from the DNA. Of roughly 410,000 clones listed, roughly 86% are singletons. This clone was detected a few times. The germline V gene has CDR1 MDHEN and CDR2 SYDVKM. The V segment lost 7 bases and the J segment 5 bases; nucleotides outside the gene matches: 10. This CDR3 has 14 residues. The rearrangement uses TRBV28 and TRBJ1-1, with 7 bases lining up with TRBD1. The sequence came from a woman aged 55 to 70 with COVID-19, enrolled during active disease. The sample comprised peripheral blood. The CDR3 DNA is TGTGCCAGCACGGCAGGGGGTAAGAATACTGAAGCTTTCTTT. It yields the protein CASTAGGKNTEAFF.